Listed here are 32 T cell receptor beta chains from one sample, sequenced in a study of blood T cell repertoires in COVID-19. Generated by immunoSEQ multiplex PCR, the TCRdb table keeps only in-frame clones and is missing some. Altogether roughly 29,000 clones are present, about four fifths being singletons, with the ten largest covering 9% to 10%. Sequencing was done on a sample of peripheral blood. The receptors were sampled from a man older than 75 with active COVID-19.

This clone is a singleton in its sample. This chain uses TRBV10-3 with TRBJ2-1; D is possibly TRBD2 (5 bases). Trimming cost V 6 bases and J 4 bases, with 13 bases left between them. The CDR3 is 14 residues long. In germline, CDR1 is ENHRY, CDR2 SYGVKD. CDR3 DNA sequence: TGTGCCATCAGGCGTAGCGTGATATACAATGAGCAGTTCTTC. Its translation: CAIRRSVIYNEQFF.

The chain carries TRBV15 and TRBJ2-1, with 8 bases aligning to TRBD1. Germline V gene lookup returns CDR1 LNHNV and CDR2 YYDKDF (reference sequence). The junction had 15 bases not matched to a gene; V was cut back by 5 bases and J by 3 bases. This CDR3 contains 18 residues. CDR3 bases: TGTGCCACCAGCTGGGGCCGGGGGACAGGTACGATCTACAATGAGCAGTTCTTC. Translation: CATSWGRGTGTIYNEQFF.

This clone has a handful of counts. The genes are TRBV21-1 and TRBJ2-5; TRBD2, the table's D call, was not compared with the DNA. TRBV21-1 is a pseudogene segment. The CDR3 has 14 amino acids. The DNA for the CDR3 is TGTGCCAGCAGCAGGCTAGCCGTCCAAGAGACCCAGTACTTC. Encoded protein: CASSRLAVQETQYF.

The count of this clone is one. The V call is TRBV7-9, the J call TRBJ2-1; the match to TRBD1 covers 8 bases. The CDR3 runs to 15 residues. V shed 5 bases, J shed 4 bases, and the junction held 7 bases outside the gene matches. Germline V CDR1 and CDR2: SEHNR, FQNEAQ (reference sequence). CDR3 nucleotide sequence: TGTGCCAGCAGCCCCGACAGGGGCTCGTACAATGAGCAGTTCTTC. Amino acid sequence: CASSPDRGSYNEQFF.

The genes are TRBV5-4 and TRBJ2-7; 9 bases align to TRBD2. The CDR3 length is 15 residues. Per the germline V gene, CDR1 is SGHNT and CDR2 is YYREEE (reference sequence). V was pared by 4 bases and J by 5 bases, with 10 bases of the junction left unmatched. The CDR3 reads CASSPVGRGGDEQYF. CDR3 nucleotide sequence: TGTGCCAGCAGCCCCGTGGGGCGGGGGGGAGACGAGCAGTACTTC. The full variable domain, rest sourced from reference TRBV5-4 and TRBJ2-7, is ETGVTQSPTHLIKTRGQQVTLRCSSQSGHNTVSWYQQALGQGPQFIFQYYREEENGRGNFPPRFSGLQFPNYSSELNVNALELDDSALYLCASSPVGRGGDEQYFGPGTRLTVT.

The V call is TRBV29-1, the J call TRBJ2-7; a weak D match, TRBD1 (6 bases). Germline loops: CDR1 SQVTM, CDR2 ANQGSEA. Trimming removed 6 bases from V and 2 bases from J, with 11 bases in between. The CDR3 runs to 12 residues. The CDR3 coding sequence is TGCAGCGTGGGGGACATTACCTACGAGCAGTACTTC. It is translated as CSVGDITYEQYF.

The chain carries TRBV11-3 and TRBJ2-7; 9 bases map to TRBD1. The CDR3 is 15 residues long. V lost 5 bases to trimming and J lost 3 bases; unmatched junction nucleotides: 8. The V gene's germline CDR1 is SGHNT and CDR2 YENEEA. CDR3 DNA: TGTGCCAGCAGCCTACGGACAGGGGACAGCTACGAGCAGTACTTC. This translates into CASSLRTGDSYEQYF.

Written as DNA, the CDR3 is TGTGCCTGGAGTGTTCGGGACAGGGGAAAACTGTTTTTT. This sequence encodes CAWSVRDRGKLFF. This chain uses TRBV30 with TRBJ1-4; 10 nucleotides match TRBD1. Germline V gives CDR1 GTSNPN, CDR2 SVGIG (reference sequence). The CDR3 has 13 amino acids. V shed 0 bases, J shed 10 bases, and the junction held 2 bases outside the gene matches.

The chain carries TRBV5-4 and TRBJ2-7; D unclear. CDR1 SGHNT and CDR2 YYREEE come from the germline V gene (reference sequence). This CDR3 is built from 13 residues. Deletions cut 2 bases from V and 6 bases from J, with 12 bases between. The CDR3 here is CASSLEMLREQYF. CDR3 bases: TGTGCCAGCAGCTTAGAGATGTTGCGCGAGCAGTACTTC.

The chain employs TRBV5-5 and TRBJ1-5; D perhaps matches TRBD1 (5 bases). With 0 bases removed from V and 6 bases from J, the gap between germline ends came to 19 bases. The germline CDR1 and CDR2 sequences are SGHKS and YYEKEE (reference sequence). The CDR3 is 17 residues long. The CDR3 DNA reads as TGTGCCAGCAGCTTGGGCCTAGGGGAAGGGGTAGGTCAGCCCCAGCATTTT. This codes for CASSLGLGEGVGQPQHF. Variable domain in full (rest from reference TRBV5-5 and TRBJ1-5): DAGVTQSPTHLIKTRGQQVTLRCSPISGHKSVSWYQQVLGQGPQFIFQYYEKEERGRGNFPDRFSARQFPNYSSELNVNALLLGDSALYLCASSLGLGEGVGQPQHFGDGTRLSIL.

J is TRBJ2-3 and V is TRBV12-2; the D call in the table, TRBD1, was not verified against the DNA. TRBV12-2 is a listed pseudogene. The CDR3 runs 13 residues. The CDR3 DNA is TGTGCAAGTCGCTTTTACAGGGAGGATACGCAGTATTTT. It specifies CASRFYREDTQYF.

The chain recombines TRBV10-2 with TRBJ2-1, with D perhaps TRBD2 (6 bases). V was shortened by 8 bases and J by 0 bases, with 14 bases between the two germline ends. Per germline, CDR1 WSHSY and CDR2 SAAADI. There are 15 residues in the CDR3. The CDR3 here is CASGEAESSYNEQFF. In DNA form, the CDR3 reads TGCGCCAGCGGGGAGGCGGAGAGCTCCTACAATGAGCAGTTCTTC.

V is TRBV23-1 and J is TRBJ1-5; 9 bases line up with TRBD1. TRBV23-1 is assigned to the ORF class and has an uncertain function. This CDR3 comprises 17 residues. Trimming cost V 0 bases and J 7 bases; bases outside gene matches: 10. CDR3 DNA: TGCGCCAGCAGTCAATCCCCAGGACAGGGGTTAGGACAGCCCCAGCATTTT. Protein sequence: CASSQSPGQGLGQPQHF.

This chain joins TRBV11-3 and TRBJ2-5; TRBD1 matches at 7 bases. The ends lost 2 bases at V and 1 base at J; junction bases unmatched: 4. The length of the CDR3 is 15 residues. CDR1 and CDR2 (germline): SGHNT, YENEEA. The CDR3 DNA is TGTGCCAGCAGCTTAAGGACAGGACCCCAAGAGACCCAGTACTTC. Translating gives CASSLRTGPQETQYF.

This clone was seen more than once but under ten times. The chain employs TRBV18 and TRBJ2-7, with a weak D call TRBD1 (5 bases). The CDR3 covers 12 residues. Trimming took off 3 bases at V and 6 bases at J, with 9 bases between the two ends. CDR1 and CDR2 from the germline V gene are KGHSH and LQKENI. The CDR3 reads CASSPDTGEQYF. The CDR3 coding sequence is TGTGCCAGCTCACCGGACACGGGCGAGCAGTACTTC.

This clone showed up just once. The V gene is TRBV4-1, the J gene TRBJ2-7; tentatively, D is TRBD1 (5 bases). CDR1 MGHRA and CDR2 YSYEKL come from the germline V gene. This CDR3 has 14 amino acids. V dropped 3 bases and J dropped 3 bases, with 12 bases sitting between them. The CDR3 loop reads CASSHANQGYEQYF. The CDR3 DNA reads TGCGCCAGCAGCCACGCAAACCAGGGCTACGAGCAGTACTTC.

The CDR3 DNA reads TGTGCCAGCAGCTCCCACCCCGGGACAGGGGAACTCCTCCACTTT. Encoded protein: CASSSHPGTGELLHF. The rearrangement joins TRBV11-1 to TRBJ1-6, with TRBD1 matching 10 bases. Germline CDR1 reads SGHAT; CDR2 reads FQDESV (reference sequence). This CDR3 is built from 15 residues. V gave up 4 bases and J gave up 15 bases; unmatched junction bases: 12.

The CDR3 sequence: CASSLSALAGGHEQFF. CDR3 DNA: TGTGCCAGCAGCCTTAGCGCGCTAGCGGGGGGGCATGAGCAGTTCTTC. This sequence joins TRBV11-2 and TRBJ2-1; the match to TRBD2 covers 12 bases. The V segment lost 5 bases and the J segment 8 bases; nucleotides outside the gene matches: 10. CDR3 length equals 16 residues. Germline-derived CDR1 and CDR2 are SGHAT and FQNNGV.

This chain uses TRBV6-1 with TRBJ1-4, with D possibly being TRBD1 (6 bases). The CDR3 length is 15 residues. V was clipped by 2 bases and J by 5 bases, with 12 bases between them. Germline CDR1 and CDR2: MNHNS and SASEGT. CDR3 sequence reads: CASSEMTGRNEKLFF. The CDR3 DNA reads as TGTGCCAGCAGTGAAATGACAGGCAGGAATGAAAAACTGTTTTTT.

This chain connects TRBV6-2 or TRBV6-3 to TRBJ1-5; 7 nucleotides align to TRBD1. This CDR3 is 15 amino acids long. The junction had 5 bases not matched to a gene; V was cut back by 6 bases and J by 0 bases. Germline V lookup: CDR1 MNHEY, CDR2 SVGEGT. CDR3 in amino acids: CASSRDRYSNQPQHF. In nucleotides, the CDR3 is TGTGCCAGCAGCCGGGACAGATATAGCAATCAGCCCCAGCATTTT.

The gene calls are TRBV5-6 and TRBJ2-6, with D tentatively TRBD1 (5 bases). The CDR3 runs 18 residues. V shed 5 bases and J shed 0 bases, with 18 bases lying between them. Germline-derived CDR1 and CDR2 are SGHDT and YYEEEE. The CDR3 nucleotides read TGTGCCAGCAGTTTTGATATAGGACAAAACTCTGGGGCCAACGTCCTGACTTTC. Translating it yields CASSFDIGQNSGANVLTF. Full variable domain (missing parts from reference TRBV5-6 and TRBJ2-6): DAGVTQSPTHLIKTRGQQVTLRCSPKSGHDTVSWYQQALGQGPQFIFQYYEEEERQRGNFPDRFSGHQFPNYSSELNVNALLLGDSALYLCASSFDIGQNSGANVLTFGAGSRLTVL.

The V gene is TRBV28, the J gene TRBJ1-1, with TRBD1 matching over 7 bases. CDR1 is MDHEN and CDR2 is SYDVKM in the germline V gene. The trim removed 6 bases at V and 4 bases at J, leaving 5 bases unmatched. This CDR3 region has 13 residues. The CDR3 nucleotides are TGTGCCAGCAGGAACAGGGGAGGCACTGAAGCTTTCTTT. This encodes CASRNRGGTEAFF.

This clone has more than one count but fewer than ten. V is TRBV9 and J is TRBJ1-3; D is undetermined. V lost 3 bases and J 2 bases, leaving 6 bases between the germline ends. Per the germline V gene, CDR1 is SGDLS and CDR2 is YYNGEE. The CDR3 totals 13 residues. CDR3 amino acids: CASSATTGNTIYF. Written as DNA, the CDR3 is TGTGCCAGCAGCGCGACAACTGGAAACACCATATATTTT.

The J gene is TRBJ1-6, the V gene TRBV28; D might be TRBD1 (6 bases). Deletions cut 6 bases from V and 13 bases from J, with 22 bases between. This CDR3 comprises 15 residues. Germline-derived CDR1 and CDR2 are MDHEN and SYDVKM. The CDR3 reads CASSPPVAGHQPLHF. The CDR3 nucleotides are TGTGCCAGCAGCCCTCCCGTAGCGGGACATCAGCCCCTCCACTTT.

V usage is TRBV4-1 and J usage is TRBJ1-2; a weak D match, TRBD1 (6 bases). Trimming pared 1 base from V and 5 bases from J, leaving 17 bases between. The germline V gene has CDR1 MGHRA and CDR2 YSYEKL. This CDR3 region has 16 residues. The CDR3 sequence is CASSQGGGGVPYGYTF. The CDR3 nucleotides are TGCGCCAGCAGCCAAGGGGGTGGGGGCGTGCCTTATGGCTACACCTTC.

The CDR3 loop reads CASISRGNTGELFF. The CDR3 DNA sequence: TGTGCCAGCATCTCACGGGGGAACACCGGGGAGCTGTTTTTT. The genes are TRBV27 and TRBJ2-2; possibly TRBD2 for D (5 bases). The CDR3 totals 14 residues. Germline V gene sequence: CDR1 MNHEY, CDR2 SMNVEV (reference sequence). Trimming left V 7 bases short and J 1 base short, with 10 bases between.

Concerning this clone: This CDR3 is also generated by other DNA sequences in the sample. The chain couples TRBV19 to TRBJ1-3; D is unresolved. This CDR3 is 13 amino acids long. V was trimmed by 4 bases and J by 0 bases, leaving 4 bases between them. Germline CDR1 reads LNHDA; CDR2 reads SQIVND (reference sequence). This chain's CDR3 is CASSTRSGNTIYF. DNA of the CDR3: TGTGCCAGTAGTACCCGCTCTGGAAACACCATATATTTT.

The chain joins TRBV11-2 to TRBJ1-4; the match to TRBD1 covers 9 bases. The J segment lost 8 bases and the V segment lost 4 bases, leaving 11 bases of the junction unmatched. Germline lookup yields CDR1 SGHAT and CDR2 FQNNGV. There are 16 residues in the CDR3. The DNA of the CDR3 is TGTGCCAGCAGCTCCCTCCAGACAGGGGGTAGAGAAAAACTGTTTTTT. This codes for CASSSLQTGGREKLFF.

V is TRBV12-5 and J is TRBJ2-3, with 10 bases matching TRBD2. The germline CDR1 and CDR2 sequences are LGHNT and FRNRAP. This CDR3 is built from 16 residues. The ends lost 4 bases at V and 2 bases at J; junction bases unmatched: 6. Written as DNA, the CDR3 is TGTGCTAGTGGTTCCCTGGGACTAGCGCTCACAGATACGCAGTATTTT. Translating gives CASGSLGLALTDTQYF.

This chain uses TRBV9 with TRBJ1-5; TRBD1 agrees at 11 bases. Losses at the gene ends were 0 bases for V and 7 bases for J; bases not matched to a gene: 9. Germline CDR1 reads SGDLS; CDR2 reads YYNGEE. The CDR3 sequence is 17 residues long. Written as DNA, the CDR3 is TGTGCCAGCAGCGTAGGGGAGGGGACAGGGGGAGAGCAGCCCCAGCATTTT. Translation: CASSVGEGTGGEQPQHF.

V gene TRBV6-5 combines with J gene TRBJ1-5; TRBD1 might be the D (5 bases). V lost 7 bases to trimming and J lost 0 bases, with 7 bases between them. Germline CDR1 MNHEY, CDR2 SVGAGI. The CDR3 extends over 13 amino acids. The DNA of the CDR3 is TGTGCCAGCAAGGGGAATAGCAATCAGCCCCAGCATTTT. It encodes CASKGNSNQPQHF.

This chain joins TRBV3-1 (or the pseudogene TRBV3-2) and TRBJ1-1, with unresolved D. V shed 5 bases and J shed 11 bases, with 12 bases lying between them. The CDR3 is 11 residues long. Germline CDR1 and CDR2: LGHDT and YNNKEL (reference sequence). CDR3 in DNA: TGTGCCAGCAGCAATCACGGAGTGGCTTTCTTT. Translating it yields CASSNHGVAFF.